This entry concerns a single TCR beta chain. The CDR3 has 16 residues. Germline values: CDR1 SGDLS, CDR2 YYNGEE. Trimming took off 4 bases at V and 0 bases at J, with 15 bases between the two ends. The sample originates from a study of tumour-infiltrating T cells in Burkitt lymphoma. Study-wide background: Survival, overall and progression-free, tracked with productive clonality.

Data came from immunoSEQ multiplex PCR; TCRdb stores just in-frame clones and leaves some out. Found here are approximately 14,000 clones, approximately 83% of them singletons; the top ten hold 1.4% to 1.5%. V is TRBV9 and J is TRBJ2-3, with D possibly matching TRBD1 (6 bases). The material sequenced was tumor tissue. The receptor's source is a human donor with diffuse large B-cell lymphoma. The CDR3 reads CASSTTGTTSTDTQYF. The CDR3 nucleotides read TGTGCCAGCAGCACCACCGGGACAACTAGCACAGATACGCAGTATTTT.